This TCR beta chain was recorded in a study of memory CD4+ T cells and cytomegalovirus serostatus (dated by TCRdb to the late 2010s). Notes on the research overall: A total of 35 or so healthy Belgian adults, of whom 9 were CMV seropositive and approximately 24 were CMV seronegative, were included in the cohort. The study sequenced CD4+ memory TCRbeta repertoires of a Belgian cohort with known cytomegalovirus serostatus to replicate a published TCR-based CMV serostatus classifier. The full study reports these points: A median bootstrapped AUC of almost 0.96 with a 95% CI of 0.76-1.00 was achieved on the Belgian cohort by the original-framework classifier. Unlike the original study, which covered naive and memory CD4+ and CD8+ populations, the Belgian study sequenced only CD4+CD45RO+ memory cells. The results were interpreted as suggesting that the CMV-associated TCR signature is mostly present in the CD4+ memory repertoire. Of around 160 previously reported CMV-associated TCRbeta sequences, approximately 70 appeared in the CD4+ memory repertoires, each in one to five individuals. For predicting CMV serostatus, the median bootstrapped AUC was roughly 0.96 using the original framework and roughly 0.91 using a US-trained random forest.

The germline ends are 12 bases apart after V is trimmed by 10 bases and J by 6 bases. The CDR3 covers 12 residues, taking in both the cysteine and the phenylalanine. CDR3 DNA is the only sequence kept; it has 36 bases, read in frame from the first base. The germline V gene provides CDR1 SNHLY and CDR2 FYNNEI. With regard to this clone: Its antigen is currently not known. No base qualities exist here, and no much larger clone lies one base off it.

The Quick-DNA Microprep Kit was used to extract genomic DNA from the sorted cells. TCRbeta DNA was amplified with the immunoSEQ hsTCRbeta kit following the manufacturer's protocol. An Illumina MiSeq instrument was used to sequence the TCRbeta libraries. The paper's processing steps were these. After out-of-frame sequences were removed, around 2,200,000 distinct TCRbeta sequences remained, averaging around 67,000 per individual. Two values were used to score each individual: the count of 150 to 200 previously reported CMV-associated TCRbeta sequences and the total count of productive distinct TCRbeta sequences. A beta-binomial model was reimplemented in Python, and random forests from scikit-learn, run with default parameters, were trained on data from the US cohort. Classifier performance on the Belgian cohort was summarized as median AUC with percentile confidence intervals calculated over 10,000 bootstrap iterations. In TCRdb, the immuneACCESS table is reduced to in-frame sequences with V and J assigned. These tables do not hold every clone; where another copy was compared, an unresolved V gene accounts for under half, and the others remain unexplained. The V and J calls and clone size were taken over from that table, and D and trimming were inferred from the DNA. This sample is represented by under 45,000 clones; around 80% of them were singletons. Of the sample, 6.4% falls within the top ten clones.

A FACSAria II was used to sort memory CD4+ T cells, defined as single viable CD3+CD4+CD8-CD45RO+ cells. CMV serostatus was determined with a Roche Elecsys assay detecting serum IgG against CMV pp150, pp28, p38 and p52. After thawing, total CD4+ T cells were enriched by positive selection with CD4 magnetic microbeads. The samples came from a different study that was designed specifically to examine the CD4+ T cell memory repertoire. Peripheral blood mononuclear cells were isolated and cryopreserved according to standard operating procedures, and serum was kept at -80 degrees C. The staining relied on CD3-PerCP (BW264/56), CD4-APC (RPA-T4), CD45RO-PE (UCHT1) and CD8-Pacific Orange (3B5) antibodies, and Sytox blue was used to exclude non-viable cells.

Sequencing was done on a sample of memory CD4+ T cells from blood. This chain is built from TRBV2 and TRBJ2-2; the D gene lacks a confident call. This clonotype was obtained from an adult in good health and CMV-seronegative. The CDR3 reads CATQGDAGELFF. The nucleotide sequence is given as TGTGCCACCCAAGGAGACGCCGGGGAGCTGTTTTTT.